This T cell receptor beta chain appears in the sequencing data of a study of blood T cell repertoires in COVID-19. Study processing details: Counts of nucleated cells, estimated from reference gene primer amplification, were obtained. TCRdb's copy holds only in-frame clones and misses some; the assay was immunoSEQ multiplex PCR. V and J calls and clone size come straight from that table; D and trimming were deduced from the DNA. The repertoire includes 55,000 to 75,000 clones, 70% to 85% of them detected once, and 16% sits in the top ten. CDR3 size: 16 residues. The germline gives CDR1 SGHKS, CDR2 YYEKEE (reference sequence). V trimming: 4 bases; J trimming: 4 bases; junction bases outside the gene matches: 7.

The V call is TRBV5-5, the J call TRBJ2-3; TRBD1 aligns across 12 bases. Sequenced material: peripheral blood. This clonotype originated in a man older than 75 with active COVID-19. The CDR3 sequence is CASSEGGQGASDTQYF. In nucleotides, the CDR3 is TGTGCCAGCAGCGAAGGGGGACAGGGGGCATCAGATACGCAGTATTTT.